This T cell receptor (beta chain) was captured in a study of T-cell reconstitution after alpha-beta-depleted transplantation in children. Findings of the study overall: In some patients, recipient T cells and intrathymic progenitors surviving conditioning explained high day-60 diversity.

Unique molecular identifiers were built into the TCRbeta library. TCRdb called the PCR reads again in MiXCR, with one record for every CDR3 protein. This repertoire shows 250,000 to 400,000 distinct CDR3 sequences, around 25% found once; its top ten account for approximately 9.9%. Regarding this clonotype: Its antigen is currently unknown.

CDR3 length: 15 amino acids. CDR1 is SNHLY, CDR2 FYNNEI, per germline. With 3 bases removed from V and 6 bases from J, the gap between germline ends came to 18 bases. This specimen consisted of PBMCs, mostly from graft donor cells, obtained 180 days after TCRalphabeta/CD19-depleted stem cell transplant. The receptor was derived from a male patient between 10 and 17 years old who had a stem cell transplant for acute lymphoblastic leukemia, so the T cells may come from the graft donor. The rearrangement joins TRBV2 to TRBJ2-7; D is ambiguous. This CDR3 reads CASSDWVRRVPEQYF. CDR3 nucleotides: TGTGCCAGCAGTGACTGGGTCCGACGGGTCCCCGAGCAGTACTTC.